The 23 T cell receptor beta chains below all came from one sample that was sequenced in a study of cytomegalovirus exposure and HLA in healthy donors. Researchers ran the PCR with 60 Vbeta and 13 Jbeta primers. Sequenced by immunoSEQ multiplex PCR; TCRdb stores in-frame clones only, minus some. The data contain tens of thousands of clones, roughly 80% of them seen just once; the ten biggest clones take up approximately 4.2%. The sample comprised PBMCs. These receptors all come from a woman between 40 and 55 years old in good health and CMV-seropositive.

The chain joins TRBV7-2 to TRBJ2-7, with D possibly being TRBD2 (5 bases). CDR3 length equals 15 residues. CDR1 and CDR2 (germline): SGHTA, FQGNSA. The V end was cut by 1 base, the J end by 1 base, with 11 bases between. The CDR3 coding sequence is TGTGCCAGCAGCTTAGAGGGAGTGGGGTCCTACGAGCAGTACTTC. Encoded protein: CASSLEGVGSYEQYF.

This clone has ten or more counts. CDR3 in amino acids: CASSVPAGGTEAFF. CDR3 nucleotide sequence: TGTGCCAGTAGTGTCCCGGCAGGAGGCACTGAAGCTTTCTTT. This sequence joins TRBV19 and TRBJ1-1, with D hard to call. This CDR3 has 14 amino acids. CDR1 and CDR2 (germline): LNHDA, SQIVND (reference sequence). Trimming pared 5 bases from V and 4 bases from J, leaving 14 bases between.

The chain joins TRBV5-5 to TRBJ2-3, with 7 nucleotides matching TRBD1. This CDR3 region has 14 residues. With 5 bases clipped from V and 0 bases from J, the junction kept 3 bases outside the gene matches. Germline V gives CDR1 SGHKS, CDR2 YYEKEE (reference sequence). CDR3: CASRQQGSTDTQYF. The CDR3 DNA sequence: TGTGCCAGCAGACAACAGGGGAGCACAGATACGCAGTATTTT.

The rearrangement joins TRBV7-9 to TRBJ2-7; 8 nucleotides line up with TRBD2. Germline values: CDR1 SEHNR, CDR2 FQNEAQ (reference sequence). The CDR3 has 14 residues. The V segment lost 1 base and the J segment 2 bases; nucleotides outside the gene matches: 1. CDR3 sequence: CASSLGGRTYEQYF. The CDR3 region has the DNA TGTGCCAGCAGCTTAGGCGGGAGGACCTACGAGCAGTACTTC.

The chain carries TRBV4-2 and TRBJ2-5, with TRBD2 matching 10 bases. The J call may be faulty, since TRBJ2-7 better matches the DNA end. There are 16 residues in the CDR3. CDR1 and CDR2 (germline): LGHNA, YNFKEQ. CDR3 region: CASSQEGTSATYEQYF. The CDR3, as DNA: TGTGCCAGCAGCCAAGAGGGGACTAGCGCGACCTACGAGCAGTACTTC.

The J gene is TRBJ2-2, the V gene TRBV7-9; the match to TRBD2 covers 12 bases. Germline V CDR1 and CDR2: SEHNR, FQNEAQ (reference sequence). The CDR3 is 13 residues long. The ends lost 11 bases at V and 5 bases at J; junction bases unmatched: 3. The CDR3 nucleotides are TGTGCCGTAGGGACTAGCGGGACCGGGGAGCTGTTTTTT. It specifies CAVGTSGTGELFF.

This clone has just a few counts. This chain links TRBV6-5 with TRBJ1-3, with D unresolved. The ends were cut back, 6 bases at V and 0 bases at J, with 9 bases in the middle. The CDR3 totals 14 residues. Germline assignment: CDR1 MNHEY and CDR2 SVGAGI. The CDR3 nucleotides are TGTGCCAGCAGCGCAGTTGGCTCTGGAAACACCATATATTTT. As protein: CASSAVGSGNTIYF.

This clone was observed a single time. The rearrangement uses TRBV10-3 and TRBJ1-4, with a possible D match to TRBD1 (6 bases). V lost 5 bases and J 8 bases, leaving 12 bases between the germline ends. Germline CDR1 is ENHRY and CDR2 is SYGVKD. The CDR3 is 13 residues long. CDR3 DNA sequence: TGTGCCATCAGTACAGACAGGCGGGAAAAACTGTTTTTT. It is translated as CAISTDRREKLFF.

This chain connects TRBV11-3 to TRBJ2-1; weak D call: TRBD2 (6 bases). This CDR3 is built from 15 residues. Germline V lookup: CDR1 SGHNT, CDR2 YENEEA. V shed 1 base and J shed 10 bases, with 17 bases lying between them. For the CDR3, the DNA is TGTGCCAGCAGCTTAGGGCGCCTGACTAGAGGCGAGCAGTTCTTC. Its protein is CASSLGRLTRGEQFF. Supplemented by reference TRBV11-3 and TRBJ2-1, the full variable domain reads EAGVVQSPRYKIIEKKQPVAFWCNPISGHNTLYWYLQNLGQGPELLIRYENEEAVDDSQLPKDRFSAERLKGVDSTLKIQPAELGDSAVYLCASSLGRLTRGEQFFGPGTRLTVL.

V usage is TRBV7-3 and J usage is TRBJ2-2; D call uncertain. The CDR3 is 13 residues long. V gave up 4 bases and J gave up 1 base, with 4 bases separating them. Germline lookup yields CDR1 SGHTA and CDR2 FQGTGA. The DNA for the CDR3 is TGTGCCAGCAGCTCAGGGAACACCGGGGAGCTGTTTTTT. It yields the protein CASSSGNTGELFF.

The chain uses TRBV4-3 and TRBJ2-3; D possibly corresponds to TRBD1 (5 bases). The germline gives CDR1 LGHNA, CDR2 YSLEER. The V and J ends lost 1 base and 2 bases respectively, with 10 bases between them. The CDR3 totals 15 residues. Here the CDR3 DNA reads TGCGCCAGCAGCCAAGGGGGCAGAGTCACAGATACGCAGTATTTT. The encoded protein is CASSQGGRVTDTQYF.

The CDR3 region is CASSLSGQPYNEQFF. In DNA form, the CDR3 reads TGTGCCAGCAGTTTATCGGGACAGCCCTACAATGAGCAGTTCTTC. The V call is TRBV27, the J call TRBJ2-1; 7 nucleotides match TRBD1. Losses at the gene ends were 0 bases for V and 2 bases for J; bases not matched to a gene: 1. The CDR3 runs to 15 residues. Germline CDR1 and CDR2: MNHEY and SMNVEV (reference sequence).

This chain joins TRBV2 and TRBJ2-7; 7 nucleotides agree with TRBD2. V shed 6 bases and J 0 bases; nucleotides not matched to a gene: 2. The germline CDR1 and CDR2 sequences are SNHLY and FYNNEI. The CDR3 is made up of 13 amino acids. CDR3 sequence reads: CASRRDYSYEQYF. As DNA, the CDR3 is TGTGCCAGCAGGAGGGACTACTCCTACGAGCAGTACTTC.

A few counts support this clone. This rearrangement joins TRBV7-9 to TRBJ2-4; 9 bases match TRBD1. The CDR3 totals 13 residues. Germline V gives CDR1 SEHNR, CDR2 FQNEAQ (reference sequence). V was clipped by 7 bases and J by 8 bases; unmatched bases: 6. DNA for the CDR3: TGTGCCAGCACCGTCGGACAGGGGTACATTCAGTACTTC. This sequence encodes CASTVGQGYIQYF.

CDR3 residues: CAKPLATQETQYF. CDR3 DNA sequence: TGTGCCAAGCCACTAGCGACCCAAGAGACCCAGTACTTC. The chain recombines TRBV18 with TRBJ2-5, with 7 nucleotides matching TRBD2. The CDR3 sequence is 13 residues long. CDR1 is KGHSH, CDR2 LQKENI, per germline. Unmatched junction bases numbered 6, after V lost 10 bases and J lost 1 base.

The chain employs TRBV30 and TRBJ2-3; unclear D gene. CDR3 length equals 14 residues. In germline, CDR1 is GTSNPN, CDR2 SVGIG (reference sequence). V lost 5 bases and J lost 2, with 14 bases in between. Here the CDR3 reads CAWDTDPFTDTQYF. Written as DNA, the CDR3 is TGTGCCTGGGACACAGACCCTTTCACAGATACGCAGTATTTT.

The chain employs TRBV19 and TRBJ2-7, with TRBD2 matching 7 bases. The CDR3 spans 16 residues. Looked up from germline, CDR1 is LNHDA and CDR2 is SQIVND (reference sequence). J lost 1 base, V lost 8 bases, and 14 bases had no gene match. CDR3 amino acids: CASAPGTRENSYEQYF. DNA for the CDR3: TGTGCCAGTGCACCTGGCACGCGGGAGAATTCCTACGAGCAGTACTTC.

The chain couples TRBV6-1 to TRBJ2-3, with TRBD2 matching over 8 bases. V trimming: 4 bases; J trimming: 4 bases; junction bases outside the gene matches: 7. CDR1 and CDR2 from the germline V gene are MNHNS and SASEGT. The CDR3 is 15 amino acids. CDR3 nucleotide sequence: TGTGCCAGCAGTGGGGGTAGCGGGACCGCAGATACGCAGTATTTT. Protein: CASSGGSGTADTQYF.

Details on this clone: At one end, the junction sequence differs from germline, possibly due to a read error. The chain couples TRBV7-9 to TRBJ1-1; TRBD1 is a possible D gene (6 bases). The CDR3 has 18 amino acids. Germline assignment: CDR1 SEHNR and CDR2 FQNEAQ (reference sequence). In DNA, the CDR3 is TGTTCCAGCAGCTCCCTTGCAGGGGCGATGGGCGAGAACACTGAAGCTTTCTTT. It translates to CSSSSLAGAMGENTEAFF.

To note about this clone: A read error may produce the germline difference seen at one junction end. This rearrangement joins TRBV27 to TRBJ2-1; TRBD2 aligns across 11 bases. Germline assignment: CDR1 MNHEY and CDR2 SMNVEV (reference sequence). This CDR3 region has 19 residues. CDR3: CARSVLAGDWYSKVHEQFF. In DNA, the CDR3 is TGTGCCCGCAGCGTACTAGCGGGAGATTGGTACTCAAAGGTCCATGAGCAGTTCTTC.

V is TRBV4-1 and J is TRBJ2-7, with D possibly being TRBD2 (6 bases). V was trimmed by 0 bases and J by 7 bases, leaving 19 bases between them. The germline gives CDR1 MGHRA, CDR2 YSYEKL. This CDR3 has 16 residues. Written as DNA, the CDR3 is TGCGCCAGCAGCCAAGATAGAGATGCGGGACGGGGAGAGCAGTACTTC. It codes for CASSQDRDAGRGEQYF.

CDR3 sequence (DNA): TGTGCCAGCAGCTTAGCGTCTAGCGGGAGGTACGAGCAGTACTTC. Translated, it gives CASSLASSGRYEQYF. This sequence joins TRBV11-3 and TRBJ2-7, with 11 bases fitting TRBD2. CDR1 is SGHNT, CDR2 YENEEA, per germline. J lost 4 bases, V lost 1 base, and 3 bases had no gene match. The CDR3 is made up of 15 amino acids.

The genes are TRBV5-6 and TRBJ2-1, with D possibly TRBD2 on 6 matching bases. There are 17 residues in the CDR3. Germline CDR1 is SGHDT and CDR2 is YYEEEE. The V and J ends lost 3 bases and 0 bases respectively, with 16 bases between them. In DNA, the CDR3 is TGTGCCAGCAGCTCCCTTCCCGGGACTCACTCCTACAATGAGCAGTTCTTC. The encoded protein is CASSSLPGTHSYNEQFF. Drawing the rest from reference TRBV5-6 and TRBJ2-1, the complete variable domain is DAGVTQSPTHLIKTRGQQVTLRCSPKSGHDTVSWYQQALGQGPQFIFQYYEEEERQRGNFPDRFSGHQFPNYSSELNVNALLLGDSALYLCASSSLPGTHSYNEQFFGPGTRLTVL.